The 5 T cell receptor beta chains listed next were all sequenced from one sample in a study of blood T cell repertoires in COVID-19. Clones were sequenced by immunoSEQ multiplex PCR, and TCRdb holds only the in-frame ones, with some missing. The sample records fewer than 250,000 clones, 84% being singletons. The sample was peripheral blood. These receptors came from a man in his forties or fifties with acute or convalescent COVID-19.

This clone has only one observation. The J gene is TRBJ2-1, the V gene TRBV30, with 7 bases matching TRBD1. The CDR3 contains 12 residues. The germline V gene encodes CDR1 GTSNPN and CDR2 SVGIG (reference sequence). The CDR3 nucleotides are TGTGCTTTTGGACAGGTGCGACATGAGCAGTTCTTC. Amino acid sequence: CAFGQVRHEQFF.

This clone was seen only once. The chain is built from TRBV5-1 and TRBJ2-7, with 10 positions matching TRBD2. The CDR3 extends over 14 amino acids. CDR1 and CDR2 (germline): SGHRS, YFSETQ. V trimming: 3 bases; J trimming: 6 bases; junction bases outside the gene matches: 6. CDR3 nucleotide sequence: TGCGCCAGCAGCTCCTCTAGCGGGAGAGGCGAGCAGTACTTC. Translation gives CASSSSSGRGEQYF.

V gene TRBV19 combines with J gene TRBJ2-1; D is unresolved. This CDR3 is built from 11 residues. Per germline, CDR1 LNHDA and CDR2 SQIVND (reference sequence). V was shortened by 3 bases and J by 8 bases, with 5 bases between the two germline ends. This chain's CDR3 is CASSIVHEQFF. For the CDR3, the DNA is TGTGCCAGTAGTATCGTCCATGAGCAGTTCTTC. Together with reference TRBV19 and TRBJ2-1, the CDR3 gives the full variable domain: DGGITQSPKYLFRKEGQNVTLSCEQNLNHDAMYWYRQDPGQGLRLIYYSQIVNDFQKGDIAEGYSVSREKKESFPLTVTSAQKNPTAFYLCASSIVHEQFFGPGTRLTVL.

V and J are TRBV16 and TRBJ1-1; 9 bases align to TRBD1. Germline lookup yields CDR1 KGHSY and CDR2 FQNENV. The junction had 22 bases not matched to a gene; V was cut back by 4 bases and J by 10 bases. This CDR3 has 18 amino acids. The CDR3 reads CASSPALGQGRVRKAAFF. CDR3 in DNA: TGTGCCAGCAGCCCTGCTTTGGGACAGGGTAGGGTTCGGAAGGCAGCTTTCTTT. Combining the CDR3 with reference TRBV16 and TRBJ1-1 gives the whole variable domain GEEVAQTPKHLVRGEGQKAKLYCAPIKGHSYVFWYQQVLKNEFKFLISFQNENVFDETGMPKERFSAKCLPNSPCSLEIQATKLEDSAVYFCASSPALGQGRVRKAAFFGQGTRLTVV.

This chain links TRBV11-1 with TRBJ2-3; TRBD2 might be the D (5 bases). Germline CDR1 reads SGHAT; CDR2 reads FQDESV (reference sequence). V gave up 3 bases and J gave up 4 bases, with 11 bases separating them. The CDR3 has 14 amino acids. CDR3 loop: CASSLGRAADTQYF. The CDR3 bases are TGTGCCAGCAGCTTGGGGAGAGCAGCAGATACGCAGTATTTT.